This T cell receptor (beta chain) originates from a study of beta chain features in type 1 diabetes. The entirety of the isolated RNA underwent reverse transcription, so expressed TCRB transcripts were sequenced. Sequencing was performed with immunoSEQ multiplex PCR; in TCRdb, only in-frame clones are kept and a portion is missing. The table has a few hundred thousand clones, about 15% seen once. This clone was counted only a few times. Its cognate antigen is unknown. CDR1 is SGHTA, CDR2 FQGTGA, per germline. V lost 8 bases, J lost 7 bases, and 10 bases stayed unmatched. The CDR3 runs to 13 residues. Notes on the study in general: Across all four CD4+ subsets, people with type 1 diabetes showed modestly shorter TCRB CDR3s.

Markers CD45RO/CCR7/CD25/CD127/CD95/CD27 served to sort CD4+ naive, central memory, regulatory and stem cell-like memory cells. This receptor was identified in a woman between 18 and 29 years old in good health. The genes are TRBV7-3 and TRBJ2-7; TRBD2 matches at 8 bases. Sequencing used naive CD4+ T cells from blood. The CDR3 DNA is TGTGCCAGCGGACTAGCCTACCTACGGGAGCAGTACTTC. Translating it yields CASGLAYLREQYF.